Following are 25 T cell receptor beta chains from one sample sequenced in a study of T cells in Graves' hyperthyroidism and ophthalmopathy. Amplified regions were TCR beta CDR3 sequences from RNA transcripts. First-round RT-PCR with HTBI primers amplified the TCR CDR3 region. TCRdb ran MiXCR on the multiplex PCR reads and lists one entry per CDR3 protein. The sample contains 400,000 to 550,000 distinct CDR3 sequences, 13% to 15% of which appear only once. Sequencing was done on a sample of blood. These receptors were taken from a woman aged 18 to 35 with Graves' hyperthyroidism.

The J gene is TRBJ2-1, the V gene TRBV5-4; possibly TRBD2 for D (5 bases). The length of the CDR3 is 13 residues. The V and J ends lost 4 bases and 12 bases respectively, with 17 bases between them. Germline CDR1 is SGHNT and CDR2 is YYREEE (reference sequence). Here the CDR3 reads CASSPRGLIGQFF. The CDR3, as DNA: TGTGCCAGCAGCCCGAGAGGACTTATTGGGCAGTTCTTC.

This clonotype was recorded at least ten times. CDR3 in amino acids: CASSLASGRPYEQYV. CDR3 sequence (DNA): TGTGCCAGCAGCTTGGCTAGCGGGAGACCCTACGAGCAGTACGTC. This chain joins TRBV7-9 and TRBJ2-7; TRBD2 agrees at 10 bases. J was trimmed by 2 bases and V by 3 bases; bases with no gene match: 4. This CDR3 has 15 amino acids. The germline V gene has CDR1 SEHNR and CDR2 FQNEAQ (reference sequence).

This clonotype showed up many times. V is TRBV14 and J is TRBJ2-1; TRBD1 is a possible D gene (6 bases). The germline CDR1 and CDR2 sequences are SGHDN and FVKESK. V dropped 1 base and J dropped 0 bases, with 7 bases sitting between them. The CDR3 length is 15 residues. The CDR3 reads CASSQGTVSYNEQFF. CDR3 nucleotides: TGTGCCAGCAGCCAAGGGACAGTCTCCTACAATGAGCAGTTCTTC.

This clonotype was seen a handful of times. This chain links TRBV5-4 with TRBJ2-3; 8 nucleotides agree with TRBD1. The ends lost 0 bases at V and 3 bases at J; junction bases unmatched: 15. Looked up from germline, CDR1 is SGHNT and CDR2 is YYREEE (reference sequence). The CDR3 is made up of 19 amino acids. The CDR3 sequence: CASSLVPPGQGGSTDTQYF. CDR3 nucleotide sequence: TGTGCCAGCAGCTTGGTCCCCCCCGGACAGGGCGGGTCGACAGATACGCAGTATTTT.

This clonotype has just a few counts. The V gene is TRBV4-2, the J gene TRBJ1-5; D gene uncertain. Germline assignment: CDR1 LGHNA and CDR2 YNFKEQ. V was cut by 0 bases and J by 5 bases, with 5 bases left in between. There are 13 residues in the CDR3. The CDR3 DNA follows: TGTGCCAGCAGCCAAGATGCGTATCAGCCCCAGCATTTT. Residues: CASSQDAYQPQHF.

This clonotype was detected many times. J is TRBJ1-1 and V is TRBV30; D is undetermined. Germline assignment: CDR1 GTSNPN and CDR2 SVGIG (reference sequence). V shed 5 bases and J shed 4 bases, with 11 bases lying between them. CDR3 size: 12 residues. The CDR3 loop is CAWVGPGTEAFF. In DNA form, the CDR3 reads TGTGCCTGGGTAGGACCAGGCACTGAAGCTTTCTTT.

This clonotype has a count of ten or more. This chain connects TRBV2 to TRBJ1-1; D remains unclear. V lost 7 bases and J lost 0, with 18 bases in between. Germline CDR1 and CDR2: SNHLY and FYNNEI. The CDR3 runs to 16 residues. In DNA, the CDR3 is TGTGCCAGCACCCCCCGATGGGCGAAAGTGAACACTGAAGCTTTCTTT. This sequence encodes CASTPRWAKVNTEAFF.

J is TRBJ2-7 and V is TRBV18, with D possibly matching TRBD2 (6 bases). Trimming removed 5 bases from V and 7 bases from J, with 18 bases in between. This CDR3 is 14 amino acids long. Germline CDR1 and CDR2: KGHSH and LQKENI. The CDR3 sequence is CASSLGGTPSEQYV. The CDR3 DNA reads as TGTGCCAGCTCATTAGGCGGGACCCCCTCGGAGCAGTACGTC.

The chain employs TRBV11-2 and TRBJ2-3; TRBD2 matches at 14 bases. This CDR3 is built from 19 residues. V shed 5 bases and J 6 bases; nucleotides not matched to a gene: 16. Germline CDR1 reads SGHAT; CDR2 reads FQNNGV. CDR3 DNA: TGTGCCAGCAGCCGCTATGGAGGGACTAGCGGGAGTTCCACGGATACGCAGTATTTT. It encodes CASSRYGGTSGSSTDTQYF.

The V and J genes are TRBV7-9 and TRBJ2-7, with TRBD1 matching 7 bases. There are 15 residues in the CDR3. Germline CDR1 and CDR2: SEHNR and FQNEAQ (reference sequence). V gave up 5 bases and J gave up 0 bases; unmatched junction bases: 7. The CDR3 loop reads CASSNRDSSSYEQYF. CDR3 sequence (DNA): TGTGCCAGCAGCAACCGGGACAGCAGCTCCTACGAGCAGTACTTC.

This clonotype was recorded many times. The V gene is TRBV7-3, the J gene TRBJ1-1; D gene ambiguous. From germline, CDR1 is SGHTA and CDR2 FQGTGA. V lost 0 bases and J 4 bases, leaving 9 bases between the germline ends. The CDR3 is 14 amino acids. CDR3 protein: CASSLTAFRTEAFF. Written as DNA, the CDR3 is TGTGCCAGCAGCTTAACCGCCTTTCGCACTGAAGCTTTCTTT.

This clonotype was counted a few times. The genes are TRBV7-8 and TRBJ1-2; a weak D match, TRBD1 (5 bases). The CDR3 contains 13 residues. Germline CDR1 and CDR2: SGHVS and FQNEAQ. V was pared by 9 bases and J by 5 bases, with 16 bases between. CDR3 bases: TGTGCCAGTGGGACTGCCGAAGTTTATGGCTACACCTTC. This encodes CASGTAEVYGYTF.

This clonotype was recorded at least ten times. Written as DNA, the CDR3 is TGTGCCAGCAGCTTAACCACCGGGACTAGAAGCCACGAGCAGTACTTC. Encoded protein: CASSLTTGTRSHEQYF. V gene TRBV11-2 combines with J gene TRBJ2-7, with 8 bases matching TRBD2. CDR3 length: 16 amino acids. V shed 2 bases, J shed 5 bases, and the junction held 11 bases outside the gene matches. CDR1 SGHAT and CDR2 FQNNGV come from the germline V gene.

This clonotype was detected ten times or more. This chain connects TRBV12-3 or TRBV12-4 to TRBJ2-7; no clear D. Trimming stripped 6 bases from V and 0 bases from J, with 9 bases between. The CDR3 runs 13 residues. The CDR3 sequence is CASSRTPSYEQYF. In nucleotides, the CDR3 is TGTGCCAGCAGCAGGACCCCCTCCTACGAGCAGTACTTC.

This chain uses TRBV12-3 or TRBV12-4 with TRBJ2-5, with TRBD2 matching 8 bases. The CDR3 has 15 amino acids. The junction had 10 bases not matched to a gene; V was cut back by 5 bases and J by 5 bases. CDR3 loop: CASSTTSGWGETQYF. CDR3 coding DNA: TGTGCCAGCAGTACAACTAGCGGTTGGGGGGAGACCCAGTACTTC.

The chain couples TRBV4-1 to TRBJ2-2, with a tentative D call TRBD2 (6 bases). CDR3 length: 19 amino acids. CDR1 is MGHRA, CDR2 YSYEKL, per germline. Trimming cost V 1 base and J 3 bases, with 21 bases left between them. CDR3 in amino acids: CASSQGPAGPPRDTGELFF. The DNA for the CDR3 is TGCGCCAGCAGCCAAGGTCCAGCGGGCCCCCCTCGGGACACCGGGGAGCTGTTTTTT.

Turning to this clonotype: This may arise from a read error, as a much more abundant clone is one base away. The chain combines TRBV30 with TRBJ2-7, with TRBD2 matching 11 bases. J was trimmed by 2 bases and V by 7 bases; bases with no gene match: 7. In germline, CDR1 is GTSNPN, CDR2 SVGIG (reference sequence). This CDR3 region has 14 residues. This CDR3 is CAFAGTSGTYEQYV. CDR3 bases: TGTGCCTTCGCCGGGACTAGCGGTACCTACGAGCAGTACGTC.

CDR3 region: CSAPGLAGGVAYNEQFF. DNA of the CDR3: TGCAGTGCCCCCGGACTAGCGGGAGGGGTAGCCTACAATGAGCAGTTCTTC. The chain uses TRBV20-1 and TRBJ2-1; the match to TRBD2 covers 15 bases. Trimming took 6 bases from V and 2 from J; bases not matched to a gene: 8. The CDR3 is 17 residues long. Germline lookup yields CDR1 DFQATT and CDR2 SNEGSKA (reference sequence).

This clonotype was found many times. The chain is built from TRBV10-3 and TRBJ1-2; 10 bases fit TRBD1. V dropped 3 bases and J dropped 4; count of bases not matched to a gene: 11. CDR1 is ENHRY and CDR2 is SYGVKD in the germline V gene. The CDR3 has 17 residues. This CDR3 is CAISDRQGAAPSYGYTF. As DNA, the CDR3 is TGTGCCATCAGTGACCGACAGGGGGCCGCCCCATCCTATGGCTACACCTTC.

In its sample, this clonotype was seen many times. CDR3 in DNA: TGTGCCAGCAGCTTAGTGGGACTCGCCTACGAGCAGTACGTC. Its protein is CASSLVGLAYEQYV. The rearrangement joins TRBV7-9 to TRBJ2-7, with D perhaps matching TRBD2 (6 bases). The CDR3 is 14 amino acids. Per germline, CDR1 SEHNR and CDR2 FQNEAQ (reference sequence). With 1 base removed from V and 2 bases from J, the gap between germline ends came to 9 bases.

This clonotype was seen only a few times. The rearrangement joins TRBV6-1 to TRBJ2-7; 7 bases align to TRBD1. CDR3 size: 16 residues. J was trimmed by 2 bases and V by 4 bases; bases with no gene match: 11. Germline-derived CDR1 and CDR2 are MNHNS and SASEGT. Here the CDR3 DNA reads TGTGCCAGCAGTGCAACAGACAGGGCTGGGACCTACGAGCAGTACGTC. It encodes CASSATDRAGTYEQYV.

Of note for this clonotype: A much larger clone sits a single nucleotide away, making a read error possible. This chain joins TRBV27 and TRBJ1-2; no clear D. The CDR3 covers 12 residues. Germline-derived CDR1 and CDR2 are MNHEY and SMNVEV (reference sequence). The ends were cut back, 8 bases at V and 1 base at J, with 8 bases in the middle. This CDR3 reads CASRDGNYGYTF. The CDR3 DNA follows: TGTGCCAGCCGCGACGGTAACTATGGCTACACCTTC.

The rearrangement joins TRBV10-2 to TRBJ1-2; 7 positions match TRBD1. CDR3 size: 13 residues. V shed 1 base and J 6 bases; nucleotides not matched to a gene: 2. Looked up from germline, CDR1 is WSHSY and CDR2 is SAAADI. Written as DNA, the CDR3 is TGCGCCAGCAGTGAGTTACAGGGGAATGGCTACACCTTC. Translating it yields CASSELQGNGYTF.

This clonotype was detected a few times. The V gene is TRBV20-1, the J gene TRBJ1-1; D might be TRBD1 (6 bases). The V end was cut by 0 bases, the J end by 1 base, with 18 bases between. Germline V gives CDR1 DFQATT, CDR2 SNEGSKA (reference sequence). CDR3 size: 17 residues. The CDR3 region is CSARDRKFKGGNTEAFF. The CDR3 DNA reads as TGCAGTGCTAGAGATCGGAAGTTTAAGGGGGGGAACACTGAAGCTTTCTTT.

This clonotype was picked up a small number of times. The chain employs TRBV7-9 and TRBJ2-1, with D maybe TRBD2 (7 bases). The germline V gene has CDR1 SEHNR and CDR2 FQNEAQ (reference sequence). The V gene lost 5 bases and the J gene lost 1 base, with 15 bases spanning the gap. This CDR3 is 16 amino acids long. DNA for the CDR3: TGTGCCAGCAGCGCAAGGGGGGGGGTGTCCTACAATGAGCAGTTCTTC. Translated, it gives CASSARGGVSYNEQFF.